A selection of T cell receptor beta chains follows, all from one sample in a study of OX40 agonist ivuxolimab in advanced cancers. The method was immunoSEQ multiplex PCR; TCRdb's version includes in-frame clones alone and lacks a portion of them. The top ten hold approximately 7.9% of the sample, which has under 50,000 clones, 75% to 80% seen once. Sequences were derived from CD4+ or CD8+ T cells sorted from blood, sampled in a trial of the OX40 agonist ivuxolimab. The receptors derive from an adult with an advanced solid tumor such as melanoma, head and neck, liver or kidney cancer. CDR3s include the opening cysteine and the closing phenylalanine or tryptophan. D genes are given only for firm matches. Clone size is not always given. Where it is, it says once, few, many or a class for expanded clones.

V gene: TRBV4-1
clone size: NA
J gene: TRBJ2-3
D gene: NA
CDR3 protein: CASSQEGTSSTDTQYF
CDR3 DNA: TGCGCCAGCAGCCAAGAGGGGACCTCTAGCACAGATACGCAGTATTTT

V gene: TRBV7-9
clone size: NA
J gene: TRBJ1-6
D gene: NA
CDR3 protein: CASQGWNNSPLHF
CDR3 DNA: TGTGCCAGCCAGGGGTGGAATAATTCACCCCTCCACTTT

V gene: TRBV5-4
clone size: NA
J gene: TRBJ2-1
D gene: TRBD2
CDR3 protein: CASSGKGGRGSYNEQFF
CDR3 DNA: TGTGCCAGCAGCGGCAAAGGCGGGAGAGGTTCCTACAATGAGCAGTTCTTC

V gene: TRBV7-6
clone size: NA
J gene: TRBJ2-7
D gene: TRBD2
CDR3 protein: CASSSGTSAYEQYF
CDR3 DNA: TGTGCCAGCAGCTCAGGGACTAGCGCCTACGAGCAGTACTTC

V gene: TRBV5-1
clone size: NA
J gene: TRBJ2-5
D gene: TRBD1
CDR3 protein: CASSNVDRGGEETQYF
CDR3 DNA: TGCGCCAGCAGCAACGTCGACAGGGGAGGCGAAGAGACCCAGTACTTC

V gene: TRBV7-2
clone size: NA
J gene: TRBJ2-7
D gene: NA
CDR3 protein: CASSLQRDSYEQYF
CDR3 DNA: TGTGCCAGCAGCTTACAGAGAGACAGTTACGAGCAGTACTTC

V gene: TRBV30
clone size: NA
J gene: TRBJ2-7
D gene: NA
CDR3 protein: CAWSSTLYEQYF
CDR3 DNA: TGTGCCTGGAGTTCGACTCTCTACGAGCAGTACTTC

V gene: TRBV5-4
clone size: NA
J gene: TRBJ2-7
D gene: TRBD1
CDR3 protein: CASSPGTGDREQYF
CDR3 DNA: TGTGCCAGCAGCCCGGGGACAGGGGACAGAGAGCAGTACTTC

V gene: TRBV19
clone size: NA
J gene: TRBJ2-1
D gene: TRBD2
CDR3 protein: CASSGWREDNEQFF
CDR3 DNA: TGTGCCAGTTCGGGGTGGCGGGAGGACAATGAGCAGTTCTTC

V gene: TRBV5-8
clone size: once
J gene: TRBJ2-1
D gene: TRBD2
CDR3 protein: CASSLGTSPYNEQFF
CDR3 DNA: TGTGCCAGCAGCTTGGGGACTAGCCCATACAATGAGCAGTTCTTC

V gene: TRBV5-1
clone size: NA
J gene: TRBJ1-4
D gene: NA
CDR3 protein: CASSFGGITEKLFF
CDR3 DNA: TGCGCCAGCAGTTTTGGGGGGATTACTGAAAAACTGTTTTTT

V gene: TRBV6-1
clone size: NA
J gene: TRBJ2-2
D gene: NA
CDR3 protein: CASRNELNTGELFF
CDR3 DNA: TGTGCCAGCAGGAACGAGTTAAACACCGGGGAGCTGTTTTTT

V gene: TRBV4-2
clone size: NA
J gene: TRBJ2-2
D gene: TRBD1
CDR3 protein: CASNPGGSGELFF
CDR3 DNA: TGTGCCAGCAATCCAGGGGGCTCCGGGGAGCTGTTTTTT

V gene: TRBV6-5
clone size: once
J gene: TRBJ2-7
D gene: NA
CDR3 protein: CASSFTRENYEQYF
CDR3 DNA: TGTGCCAGCAGTTTCACCAGGGAAAATTACGAGCAGTACTTC

V gene: TRBV5-1
clone size: NA
J gene: TRBJ2-1
D gene: NA
CDR3 protein: CASSLILRGAEQFF
CDR3 DNA: TGCGCCAGCAGCTTGATTCTTCGTGGGGCAGAGCAGTTCTTC

V gene: TRBV6-5
clone size: NA
J gene: TRBJ2-7
D gene: NA
CDR3 protein: CASSYGTSYEQYF
CDR3 DNA: TGTGCCAGCAGTTATGGTACGTCCTACGAGCAGTACTTC

V gene: TRBV5-6
clone size: NA
J gene: TRBJ1-5
D gene: NA
CDR3 protein: CASSGGRHQPQHF
CDR3 DNA: TGTGCCAGCAGTGGCGGAAGGCATCAGCCCCAGCATTTT

V gene: TRBV18
clone size: NA
J gene: TRBJ1-2
D gene: NA
CDR3 protein: CASSPLAGEGGYTF
CDR3 DNA: TGTGCCAGCTCACCACTCGCAGGGGAGGGAGGCTACACCTTC

V gene: TRBV5-5
clone size: NA
J gene: TRBJ2-1
D gene: NA
CDR3 protein: CASSLDLGGGVYNEQFF
CDR3 DNA: TGTGCCAGCAGCTTGGACTTAGGGGGTGGGGTATACAATGAGCAGTTCTTC

V gene: TRBV10-2
clone size: NA
J gene: TRBJ1-1
D gene: NA
CDR3 protein: CASRVTGNTEAFF
CDR3 DNA: TGCGCCAGCAGGGTGACAGGTAACACTGAAGCTTTCTTT

V gene: TRBV25-1
clone size: NA
J gene: TRBJ1-1
D gene: NA
CDR3 protein: CASSGLGRGRDTEAFF
CDR3 DNA: TGTGCCAGCAGTGGCCTCGGACGGGGGCGAGACACTGAAGCTTTCTTT

V gene: TRBV11-2
clone size: NA
J gene: TRBJ2-7
D gene: NA
CDR3 protein: CASSPGAGQYF
CDR3 DNA: TGTGCCAGCAGCCCTGGGGCGGGGCAGTACTTC

V gene: TRBV10-3
clone size: NA
J gene: TRBJ2-5
D gene: NA
CDR3 protein: CAISESSLTFQETQYF
CDR3 DNA: TGTGCCATCAGTGAGTCGAGTCTGACGTTCCAAGAGACCCAGTACTTC

V gene: TRBV9
clone size: NA
J gene: TRBJ2-7
D gene: TRBD2
CDR3 protein: CASSVGGGTSVYEQYF
CDR3 DNA: TGTGCCAGCAGCGTAGGGGGTGGGACTAGCGTCTACGAGCAGTACTTC

V gene: TRBV27
clone size: NA
J gene: TRBJ2-7
D gene: NA
CDR3 protein: CASSPGSKEQYF
CDR3 DNA: TGTGCCAGCAGCCCGGGGTCGAAAGAGCAGTACTTC